This is a list of T cell receptor beta chains from one sample in a study of blood T cell repertoires in COVID-19. The data were produced by immunoSEQ multiplex PCR, yet TCRdb's version contains in-frame clones alone and is incomplete. The table has 200,000 to 250,000 clones, around four fifths seen once. The specimen sequenced was peripheral blood. These receptors originate from a woman of 80 years or more with active or convalescent COVID-19. The CDR3 runs from the conserved cysteine through the conserved F or W. The D gene is left open where the match is weak. Size tells how often a clone was seen (once, few, many) or the class of an expanded clone, and some rows leave it out.

V gene: TRBV12-3/TRBV12-4; J gene: TRBJ1-6; D gene: TRBD1; clone size: -; CDR3 DNA: TGTGCCAGCAGTCCACAGGGGCGGTCACCCCTCCACTTT; CDR3 protein: CASSPQGRSPLHF
V gene: TRBV18; J gene: TRBJ2-7; D gene: -; clone size: -; CDR3 DNA: TGTGCCAGCTCACCCACAGGCCTTTACGAGCAGTACTTC; CDR3 protein: CASSPTGLYEQYF
V gene: TRBV19; J gene: TRBJ1-4; D gene: -; clone size: -; CDR3 DNA: TGTGCCAGTAGTACGCGGTCCTCTAATGAAAAACTGTTTTTT; CDR3 protein: CASSTRSSNEKLFF
V gene: TRBV3-1/TRBV3-2; J gene: TRBJ2-7; D gene: -; clone size: -; CDR3 DNA: TGTGCCAGCAGCCAAGCGCGAGAGCAGTACTTC; CDR3 protein: CASSQAREQYF
V gene: TRBV18; J gene: TRBJ2-7; D gene: -; clone size: once; CDR3 DNA: TGTGCCAGCTCAAGTTGGACTCTCTACGAGCAGTACTTC; CDR3 protein: CASSSWTLYEQYF
V gene: TRBV19; J gene: TRBJ1-1; D gene: -; clone size: -; CDR3 DNA: TGTGCCAGTACCCACAGGGAAGGGAACACTGAAGCTTTCTTT; CDR3 protein: CASTHREGNTEAFF
V gene: TRBV5-4; J gene: TRBJ2-1; D gene: TRBD2; clone size: -; CDR3 DNA: TGTGCCAGCAGCTTGGGGCTAGCGGGAGGGCCGGGAGTTTACAATGAGCAGTTCTTC; CDR3 protein: CASSLGLAGGPGVYNEQFF
V gene: TRBV5-4; J gene: TRBJ2-6; D gene: -; clone size: once; CDR3 DNA: TGTGCCAGCAGCTTGGCTGGCAGGGGGGTTAAAAGCTCTGGGGCCAACGTCCTGACTTTC; CDR3 protein: CASSLAGRGVKSSGANVLTF
V gene: TRBV6-2/TRBV6-3; J gene: TRBJ2-1; D gene: -; clone size: -; CDR3 DNA: TGTGTCAGCAGTTACTCGACCGGGAGAGACTACAATGAGCAGTTCTTC; CDR3 protein: CVSSYSTGRDYNEQFF
V gene: TRBV27; J gene: TRBJ1-5; D gene: -; clone size: -; CDR3 DNA: TGTGCCAGCCGTCCCTTTAGCTCGTACGACCTGGGGGGTCAGCCCCAGCATTTT; CDR3 protein: CASRPFSSYDLGGQPQHF
V gene: TRBV5-1; J gene: TRBJ2-3; D gene: -; clone size: -; CDR3 DNA: TGCGCCAGCAGCTTGGCCATCGGGGGCACAGATACGCAGTATTTT; CDR3 protein: CASSLAIGGTDTQYF
V gene: TRBV29-1; J gene: TRBJ1-1; D gene: -; clone size: -; CDR3 DNA: TGCAGCGTAAACAGAGCGAACACTGAAGCTTTCTTT; CDR3 protein: CSVNRANTEAFF
V gene: TRBV4-1; J gene: TRBJ2-7; D gene: -; clone size: -; CDR3 DNA: TGCGCCAGCAGCCAAGGCCCTGAGAGGCACTACGAGCAGTACTTC; CDR3 protein: CASSQGPERHYEQYF
V gene: TRBV7-2; J gene: TRBJ2-5; D gene: TRBD2; clone size: -; CDR3 DNA: TGTGCCAGCAGAGGGACGATGGGGGAGGGGACCCAGTACTTC; CDR3 protein: CASRGTMGEGTQYF
V gene: TRBV11-3; J gene: TRBJ2-1; D gene: TRBD2; clone size: -; CDR3 DNA: TGTGCCAGCAGCTTAGCGGCTAGCGGGAGGGACGGCAATGAGCAGTTCTTC; CDR3 protein: CASSLAASGRDGNEQFF
V gene: TRBV21-1; J gene: TRBJ2-7; D gene: -; clone size: -; CDR3 DNA: TGTGCCAGCAGCAGAGGGTCCCGGTACTTC; CDR3 protein: CASSRGSRYF
V gene: TRBV3-1/TRBV3-2; J gene: TRBJ2-3; D gene: -; clone size: -; CDR3 DNA: TGTGCCAGCAGCCAAGGAATCTTCCAAGTCGGGGATACGCAGTATTTT; CDR3 protein: CASSQGIFQVGDTQYF
V gene: TRBV6-2/TRBV6-3; J gene: TRBJ2-3; D gene: -; clone size: -; CDR3 DNA: TGTGCCAGCAGTTACAGGGGGACCGGGACAGATACGCAGTATTTT; CDR3 protein: CASSYRGTGTDTQYF
V gene: TRBV7-8; J gene: TRBJ1-2; D gene: -; clone size: -; CDR3 DNA: TGTGCCAGCAGTTCTACGGGAATCTATGGCTACACCTTC; CDR3 protein: CASSSTGIYGYTF
V gene: TRBV6-2/TRBV6-3; J gene: TRBJ2-3; D gene: -; clone size: -; CDR3 DNA: TGTGCCAGCAGTGGCCGGGTCGCAAGCACAGATACGCAGTATTTT; CDR3 protein: CASSGRVASTDTQYF
V gene: TRBV27; J gene: TRBJ1-1; D gene: TRBD1; clone size: -; CDR3 DNA: TGTGCCAGCAAAAGGGGACAGGGTAGTATGAACACTGAAGCTTTCTTT; CDR3 protein: CASKRGQGSMNTEAFF
V gene: TRBV5-1; J gene: TRBJ2-7; D gene: TRBD1; clone size: -; CDR3 DNA: TGCGCCAGCAGCTCGGGACAGGGGAAGGGCTACGAGCAGTACTTC; CDR3 protein: CASSSGQGKGYEQYF
V gene: TRBV11-2; J gene: TRBJ2-5; D gene: -; clone size: -; CDR3 DNA: TGTGCCAGCAGCTCCACCACTAGTCTGACGGAGACCCAGTACTTC; CDR3 protein: CASSSTTSLTETQYF
V gene: TRBV27; J gene: TRBJ1-6; D gene: -; clone size: few; CDR3 DNA: TGTGCCAGCAGTTTAGGGGCGGGGTTGGGATCACCCCTCCACTTT; CDR3 protein: CASSLGAGLGSPLHF
V gene: TRBV25-1; J gene: TRBJ2-5; D gene: TRBD1; clone size: few; CDR3 DNA: TGTGCCAGCAGTCCTAGACAGGGCCAAGAGACCCAGTACTTC; CDR3 protein: CASSPRQGQETQYF
V gene: TRBV9; J gene: TRBJ1-1; D gene: -; clone size: -; CDR3 DNA: TGTGCCAGCAGCAACAACGCCCAGGGCGGGGGCACTGAAGCTTTCTTT; CDR3 protein: CASSNNAQGGGTEAFF
V gene: TRBV6-5; J gene: TRBJ1-4; D gene: TRBD1; clone size: -; CDR3 DNA: TGTGCCAGCAGCTTGGACAGGGTCCCTGAAAAACTGTTTTTT; CDR3 protein: CASSLDRVPEKLFF
V gene: TRBV18; J gene: TRBJ2-3; D gene: TRBD2; clone size: once; CDR3 DNA: TGTGCCAGCTCACCACTCGATAGCGGGGGGGCAGGAGATACGCAGTATTTT; CDR3 protein: CASSPLDSGGAGDTQYF
V gene: TRBV7-3; J gene: TRBJ2-1; D gene: TRBD1; clone size: -; CDR3 DNA: TGTGCCAGCAGCTTAATTTCCCGGCAGGGGGCGAACAATGAGCAGTTCTTC; CDR3 protein: CASSLISRQGANNEQFF
V gene: TRBV10-3; J gene: TRBJ2-5; D gene: -; clone size: -; CDR3 DNA: TGTGCCATCAGTGATGGCGGAGGCCAAGAGACCCAGTACTTC; CDR3 protein: CAISDGGGQETQYF
V gene: TRBV19; J gene: TRBJ2-1; D gene: -; clone size: -; CDR3 DNA: TGTGCCAGCAGTGACAGTTCAATCTACAATGAGCAGTTCTTC; CDR3 protein: CASSDSSIYNEQFF
V gene: TRBV7-3; J gene: TRBJ2-3; D gene: -; clone size: -; CDR3 DNA: TGTGCCAGCAGCTTATTACGAACAGGGAGTACAGATACGCAGTATTTT; CDR3 protein: CASSLLRTGSTDTQYF
V gene: TRBV15; J gene: TRBJ1-5; D gene: -; clone size: -; CDR3 DNA: TGTGCCACCAGCAGAGAAGGAGTTCAGCCCCAGCATTTT; CDR3 protein: CATSREGVQPQHF
V gene: TRBV5-1; J gene: TRBJ2-3; D gene: -; clone size: -; CDR3 DNA: TGCGCCAGCAGCTTTACCCTAGAGAGCGATACGCAGTATTTT; CDR3 protein: CASSFTLESDTQYF
V gene: TRBV3-1/TRBV3-2; J gene: TRBJ2-1; D gene: TRBD1; clone size: -; CDR3 DNA: TGTGCCAGCAGCCAAGAAGACAGGGGGTTGGATGAGCAGTTCTTC; CDR3 protein: CASSQEDRGLDEQFF
V gene: TRBV12-3/TRBV12-4; J gene: TRBJ2-7; D gene: -; clone size: -; CDR3 DNA: TGTGCCAGCAAGAGGGGGGGGTCCTACGAGCAGTACTTC; CDR3 protein: CASKRGGSYEQYF
V gene: TRBV20-1; J gene: TRBJ1-2; D gene: TRBD1; clone size: -; CDR3 DNA: TGCAGTGCTAGTACGGTACAGGGGTTAGGTGGCTACACCTTC; CDR3 protein: CSASTVQGLGGYTF
V gene: TRBV3-1/TRBV3-2; J gene: TRBJ2-3; D gene: -; clone size: -; CDR3 DNA: TGTGCCAGCAGCCTTGGGCGGGACACAGATACGCAGTATTTT; CDR3 protein: CASSLGRDTDTQYF
V gene: TRBV6-5; J gene: TRBJ2-5; D gene: -; clone size: -; CDR3 DNA: TGTGCCAGCAGTTACTCCGGTTTGGACCAAGAGACCCAGTACTTC; CDR3 protein: CASSYSGLDQETQYF
V gene: TRBV9; J gene: TRBJ1-2; D gene: -; clone size: -; CDR3 DNA: TGTGCCAGCAGCGTAGCAATTAACTATGGCTACACCTTC; CDR3 protein: CASSVAINYGYTF
V gene: TRBV4-1; J gene: TRBJ2-6; D gene: -; clone size: -; CDR3 DNA: TGCGCCAGCAGCCAAGAATACTGGTCTTCAGGGGCCAACGTCCTGACTTTC; CDR3 protein: CASSQEYWSSGANVLTF
V gene: TRBV4-1; J gene: TRBJ2-7; D gene: TRBD2; clone size: -; CDR3 DNA: TGCGCCAGCAGCCAGGCACACTTAGCGGGGGCCTACGAGCAGTACTTC; CDR3 protein: CASSQAHLAGAYEQYF
V gene: TRBV10-3; J gene: TRBJ2-2; D gene: TRBD2; clone size: -; CDR3 DNA: TGTGCCATCAGTGGGACTAGCGGGAGCACCGGGGAGCTGTTTTTT; CDR3 protein: CAISGTSGSTGELFF
V gene: TRBV12-3/TRBV12-4; J gene: TRBJ1-1; D gene: -; clone size: -; CDR3 DNA: TGTGCCAGCAGCCCCAGGGGAAACACTGAAGCTTTCTTT; CDR3 protein: CASSPRGNTEAFF
V gene: TRBV2; J gene: TRBJ1-3; D gene: TRBD1; clone size: -; CDR3 DNA: TGTGCCAGCAGTACCGGGACAGTAGGCACCATATATTTT; CDR3 protein: CASSTGTVGTIYF
V gene: TRBV6-5; J gene: TRBJ1-4; D gene: -; clone size: once; CDR3 DNA: TGTGCCAGCAGTTACTCGGACAGTGAAAAACTGTTTTTT; CDR3 protein: CASSYSDSEKLFF
V gene: TRBV19; J gene: TRBJ2-7; D gene: TRBD2; clone size: -; CDR3 DNA: TGTGCCAGTAGCCATCAACCTGGGCGGGAGCCCCAGCAGTACTTC; CDR3 protein: CASSHQPGREPQQYF
V gene: TRBV7-2; J gene: TRBJ2-5; D gene: -; clone size: -; CDR3 DNA: TGTGCCAGCATGGCTAGGCGGGGTCAAAACTACGAGACCCAGTACTTC; CDR3 protein: CASMARRGQNYETQYF
V gene: TRBV6-1; J gene: TRBJ2-7; D gene: -; clone size: -; CDR3 DNA: TGTGCCAGCAGGCTTAAGGGAGACGAGCAGTACTTC; CDR3 protein: CASRLKGDEQYF
V gene: TRBV7-2; J gene: TRBJ2-1; D gene: TRBD2; clone size: -; CDR3 DNA: TGTGCCAGCAGCTTAGGGAGCGGGGGGAATTTATTCTACAATGAGCAGTTCTTC; CDR3 protein: CASSLGSGGNLFYNEQFF
V gene: TRBV4-3; J gene: TRBJ1-3; D gene: -; clone size: -; CDR3 DNA: TGCGCCAGCAGCCAAGATATCCTCTCTGGAAACACCATATATTTT; CDR3 protein: CASSQDILSGNTIYF
V gene: TRBV5-1; J gene: TRBJ2-1; D gene: TRBD2; clone size: once; CDR3 DNA: TGCGCCAGCAGCTTGTCCGCCACTAGCGGGGGGAACTACAATGAGCAGTTCTTC; CDR3 protein: CASSLSATSGGNYNEQFF
V gene: TRBV2; J gene: TRBJ2-5; D gene: TRBD1; clone size: -; CDR3 DNA: TGTGCCAGCCACCGGGACAGGGGGTTAGAGACCCAGTACTTC; CDR3 protein: CASHRDRGLETQYF
V gene: TRBV5-1; J gene: TRBJ2-3; D gene: TRBD2; clone size: -; CDR3 DNA: TGCGCCAGCAGCGCTTCCGTTAGCGGGAGGGCCCCAGATACGCAGTATTTT; CDR3 protein: CASSASVSGRAPDTQYF
V gene: TRBV5-1; J gene: TRBJ2-7; D gene: TRBD1; clone size: -; CDR3 DNA: TGCGCCAGCAGCTACCGACAGGGTACCGACGAGCAGTACTTC; CDR3 protein: CASSYRQGTDEQYF
V gene: TRBV30; J gene: TRBJ1-5; D gene: -; clone size: once; CDR3 DNA: TGTGCCTGGAGTGTAGGAGGAACTAGCAATCAGCCCCAGCATTTT; CDR3 protein: CAWSVGGTSNQPQHF
V gene: TRBV28; J gene: TRBJ2-4; D gene: TRBD2; clone size: -; CDR3 DNA: TGTGCCAGCAAATCCTCTGGGGGGGGCAAAAACATTCAGTACTTC; CDR3 protein: CASKSSGGGKNIQYF